Below, 28 T cell receptor beta chains from the same sample are listed, as sequenced in a study of control samples from healthy donors and cancer patients. Some clones are missing from TCRdb's copy, which holds only in-frame ones; the method was immunoSEQ multiplex PCR. The sample lists 130,000 or so clones; nearly 90% were seen once. Sequenced: PBMCs. The receptors here all came from a man aged 50-59 years with head and neck cancer.

This rearrangement joins TRBV6-2 or TRBV6-3 to TRBJ2-7; D is possibly TRBD1 (5 bases). The CDR3 totals 16 residues. From germline, CDR1 is MNHEY and CDR2 SVGEGT. V was clipped by 0 bases and J by 5 bases, with 17 bases between them. The DNA for the CDR3 is TGTGCCAGCAGTTACTCTTTCGTAGCAGGGCGCGACGAGCAGTACTTC. It specifies CASSYSFVAGRDEQYF.

This rearrangement joins TRBV19 to TRBJ2-2; possibly TRBD1 or TRBD2 for D (5 bases each). The V gene's germline CDR1 is LNHDA and CDR2 SQIVND (reference sequence). The CDR3 extends over 16 amino acids. The V gene lost 5 bases and the J gene lost 5 bases, with 18 bases spanning the gap. The CDR3 sequence: CASSPRTGTGTGELFF. The CDR3 DNA is TGTGCCAGTAGTCCGCGGACTGGGACGGGTACCGGGGAGCTGTTTTTT.

This chain uses TRBV27 with TRBJ2-7; the D call may be TRBD1 or TRBD2 (5 bases each). Germline values: CDR1 MNHEY, CDR2 SMNVEV (reference sequence). V was cut by 8 bases and J by 0 bases, with 14 bases left in between. CDR3 length: 14 amino acids. The CDR3 loop reads CASWMAGSSYEQYF. DNA for the CDR3: TGTGCCAGCTGGATGGCAGGGAGCTCCTACGAGCAGTACTTC.

J is TRBJ2-1 and V is TRBV5-1, with D unresolved. Per germline, CDR1 SGHRS and CDR2 YFSETQ. Trimming removed 0 bases at V and 2 bases at J, with 12 bases between. The CDR3 loop spans 16 amino acids. The CDR3 is CASSLDGAITYNEQFF. CDR3 DNA sequence: TGCGCCAGCAGCTTGGACGGCGCTATTACCTACAATGAGCAGTTCTTC. Full variable domain (rest looked up from reference TRBV5-1 and TRBJ2-1): KAGVTQTPRYLIKTRGQQVTLSCSPISGHRSVSWYQQTPGQGLQFLFEYFSETQRNKGNFPGRFSGRQFSNSRSEMNVSTLELGDSALYLCASSLDGAITYNEQFFGPGTRLTVL.

J is TRBJ1-2 and V is TRBV19; possible D gene TRBD1, 5 bases. V was pared by 5 bases and J by 0 bases, with 16 bases between. The CDR3 extends over 16 amino acids. Germline CDR1 reads LNHDA; CDR2 reads SQIVND (reference sequence). CDR3: CASSLSRDGANYGYTF. CDR3 bases: TGTGCCAGTAGTCTCAGCCGGGACGGAGCTAACTATGGCTACACCTTC.

The V gene is TRBV9, the J gene TRBJ2-3; D may be TRBD2 (5 bases). The CDR3 totals 16 residues. V was pared by 4 bases and J by 0 bases, with 15 bases between. The V gene's germline CDR1 is SGDLS and CDR2 YYNGEE. CDR3 sequence: CASSSSDSPSTDTQYF. Written as DNA, the CDR3 is TGTGCCAGCAGCTCCTCGGACTCGCCTAGCACAGATACGCAGTATTTT. Full variable domain (remainder filled in from reference TRBV9 and TRBJ2-3): DSGVTQTPKHLITATGQRVTLRCSPRSGDLSVYWYQQSLDQGLQFLIQYYNGEERAKGNILERFSAQQFPDLHSELNLSSLELGDSALYFCASSSSDSPSTDTQYFGPGTRLTVL.

The chain has TRBV3-1 (or the pseudogene TRBV3-2) and TRBJ2-7, with D perhaps matching TRBD2 (6 bases). The V gene's germline CDR1 is LGHDT and CDR2 YNNKEL (reference sequence). Trimming cost V 0 bases and J 3 bases, with 21 bases left between them. This CDR3 has 18 residues. CDR3 region: CASSQDVTGVVSLYEQYF. CDR3 sequence (DNA): TGTGCCAGCAGCCAAGACGTAACGGGGGTGGTCTCGCTCTACGAGCAGTACTTC.

The chain has TRBV7-9 and TRBJ2-3; no clear D. The CDR3 runs to 12 residues. Trimming took 3 bases from V and 10 from J, leaving 11 bases between them. From germline, CDR1 is SEHNR and CDR2 FQNEAQ (reference sequence). The CDR3: CASSLTAQAQYF. CDR3 in DNA: TGTGCCAGCAGCTTGACGGCCCAGGCGCAGTATTTT.

The V and J genes are TRBV29-1 and TRBJ1-1, with 8 nucleotides matching TRBD1. The germline gives CDR1 SQVTM, CDR2 ANQGSEA. The V segment lost 4 bases and the J segment 5 bases; nucleotides outside the gene matches: 15. CDR3 size: 16 residues. CDR3 bases: TGCAGCGTTGTAAGGCAGGGGGCTATGACGGGGACTGAAGCTTTCTTT. Protein: CSVVRQGAMTGTEAFF. The full variable domain, in which reference TRBV29-1 and TRBJ1-1 provide the parts outside the CDR3, is SAVISQKPSRDICQRGTSLTIQCQVDSQVTMMFWYRQQPGQSLTLIATANQGSEATYESGFVIDKFPISRPNLTFSTLTVSNMSPEDSSIYLCSVVRQGAMTGTEAFFGQGTRLTVV.

V gene TRBV19 combines with J gene TRBJ2-2, with 10 bases identical to TRBD1. The V segment lost 3 bases and the J segment 5 bases; nucleotides outside the gene matches: 3. The CDR3 extends over 15 amino acids. Germline lookup yields CDR1 LNHDA and CDR2 SQIVND (reference sequence). The CDR3: CASSMRQGATGELFF. As DNA, the CDR3 is TGTGCCAGTAGTATGAGACAGGGGGCGACCGGGGAGCTGTTTTTT.

This chain's CDR3 is CASSQDLIREQYF. The CDR3 bases are TGCGCCAGCAGCCAAGATCTTATACGGGAGCAGTACTTC. The chain employs TRBV4-1 and TRBJ2-7; D is uncertain. The CDR3 covers 13 residues. The V end was cut by 0 bases, the J end by 7 bases, with 10 bases between. The germline V gene has CDR1 MGHRA and CDR2 YSYEKL.

V gene TRBV18 combines with J gene TRBJ2-4; D ambiguous. Germline CDR1 and CDR2: KGHSH and LQKENI. This CDR3 region has 13 residues. V was trimmed by 0 bases and J by 13 bases, leaving 13 bases between them. CDR3 in amino acids: CASSPPQAFSQYF. For the CDR3, the DNA is TGTGCCAGCTCACCACCCCAGGCCTTTAGCCAGTACTTC.

This clone has more than one count but fewer than ten. This chain joins TRBV19 and TRBJ1-5; 8 bases line up with TRBD1. Looked up from germline, CDR1 is LNHDA and CDR2 is SQIVND (reference sequence). Trimming at V came to 5 bases and at J to 5 bases, leaving 2 bases not matched to a gene. This CDR3 is built from 13 residues. CDR3 bases: TGTGCCAGTAGTCTACAGGGGGATCAGCCCCAGCATTTT. Residues: CASSLQGDQPQHF.

On this clone itself: The junction departs from the called germline gene at one end, perhaps through a read error. The sample has other DNA sequences that encode this CDR3 too. The chain links TRBV28 to TRBJ1-3, with 7 nucleotides matching TRBD1. Germline V gives CDR1 MDHEN, CDR2 SYDVKM. The CDR3 consists of 14 residues. Here the CDR3 DNA reads TGTGCCAGCAGTCTATGGGACAGCCGAAACACCATATATTTT. It is translated as CASSLWDSRNTIYF.

The rearrangement links TRBV11-2 to TRBJ2-1, with TRBD1 as a possible D gene (6 bases). Trimming pared 2 bases from V and 8 bases from J, leaving 19 bases between. This CDR3 has 16 amino acids. Germline CDR1 is SGHAT and CDR2 is FQNNGV. The CDR3 bases are TGTGCCAGCAGCTTAATTGTGGGGGCGGCCAGCGATGAGCAGTTCTTC. It codes for CASSLIVGAASDEQFF. Based on the CDR3 plus reference TRBV11-2 and TRBJ2-1, the full variable domain is EAGVAQSPRYKIIEKRQSVAFWCNPISGHATLYWYQQILGQGPKLLIQFQNNGVVDDSQLPKDRFSAERLKGVDSTLKIQPAKLEDSAVYLCASSLIVGAASDEQFFGPGTRLTVL.

Note on this clone: A junction boundary mismatches the germline segment, possibly from a read error. This chain links TRBV7-7 with TRBJ2-3; D is possibly TRBD1 or TRBD2 (5 bases each). The CDR3 has 14 amino acids. Germline V CDR1 and CDR2: SSHAT, FNYEAQ (reference sequence). The CDR3: CASSSGRLTDTQYF. The CDR3 DNA sequence: TGTGCTAGCAGCTCGGGACGGCTCACAGATACGCAGTATTTT. The full variable domain, in which reference TRBV7-7 and TRBJ2-3 provide the parts outside the CDR3, is GAGVSQSPRYKVTKRGQDVTLRCDPISSHATLYWYQQALGQGPEFLTYFNYEAQPDKSGLPSDRFSAERPEGSISTLTIQRTEQRDSAMYRCASSSGRLTDTQYFGPGTRLTVL.

CDR3 bases: TGTGCCAGCAGCTTGGCCCTCCAGGGTGGCTACACCTTC. Its protein product is CASSLALQGGYTF. The chain joins TRBV5-8 to TRBJ1-2; TRBD1 is a possible D gene (5 bases). The V gene's germline CDR1 is SGHTS and CDR2 YDEGEE. The CDR3 loop spans 13 amino acids. V gave up 0 bases and J gave up 7 bases, with 10 bases separating them. Full variable domain (outside the CDR3, taken from reference TRBV5-8 and TRBJ1-2): EAGVTQSPTHLIKTRGQQATLRCSPISGHTSVYWYQQALGLGLQFLLWYDEGEERNRGNFPPRFSGRQFPNYSSELNVNALELEDSALYLCASSLALQGGYTFGSGTRLTVV.

CDR3 coding DNA: TGCAGTGCCAACATGAACACTGAAGCTTTCTTT. Translating gives CSANMNTEAFF. V and J are TRBV20-1 and TRBJ1-1; D not resolved. This CDR3 spans 11 amino acids. V lost 6 bases and J 0 bases, leaving 5 bases between the germline ends. Germline loops: CDR1 DFQATT, CDR2 SNEGSKA (reference sequence).

V usage is TRBV9 and J usage is TRBJ2-3; D is perhaps TRBD2 (6 bases). The CDR3 loop spans 16 amino acids. V shed 4 bases and J shed 0 bases, with 15 bases lying between them. CDR1 is SGDLS and CDR2 is YYNGEE in the germline V gene. The DNA of the CDR3 is TGTGCCAGCAGCCCCGGGAGCGGGCGTAGCACAGATACGCAGTATTTT. Amino acid sequence: CASSPGSGRSTDTQYF.

The chain has TRBV30 and TRBJ1-2; D not certain. Germline CDR1 GTSNPN, CDR2 SVGIG (reference sequence). The CDR3 sequence is 12 residues long. V shed 8 bases and J shed 4 bases, with 14 bases lying between them. The CDR3 DNA follows: TGTGCCATCGGTTCGGTCTCCTATGGCTACACCTTC. Its protein is CAIGSVSYGYTF. Full variable domain (rest looked up from reference TRBV30 and TRBJ1-2): SQTIHQWPATLVQPVGSPLSLECTVEGTSNPNLYWYRQAAGRGLQLLFYSVGIGQISSEVPQNLSASRPQDRQFILSSKKLLLSDSGFYLCAIGSVSYGYTFGSGTRLTVV.

The rearrangement uses TRBV6-5 and TRBJ2-6; no reliable D call. The V gene's germline CDR1 is MNHEY and CDR2 SVGAGI. The CDR3 consists of 16 residues. Trimming shortened V by 1 base and J by 0 bases, and 7 bases separated the two germline ends. The CDR3 DNA is TGTGCCAGCAGTTACTTCGGCGGCTCTGGGGCCAACGTCCTGACTTTC. Amino acid sequence: CASSYFGGSGANVLTF.

V gene TRBV11-2 combines with J gene TRBJ2-3; D is possibly TRBD2 (5 bases). This CDR3 spans 17 amino acids. V lost 2 bases to trimming and J lost 1 base, with 16 bases between them. The germline V gene has CDR1 SGHAT and CDR2 FQNNGV. The CDR3: CASSLRVGRRGTDTQYF. CDR3 in DNA: TGTGCCAGCAGCTTAAGGGTTGGGAGACGTGGCACAGATACGCAGTATTTT.

This clone was detected once. The chain links TRBV7-2 to TRBJ1-1; the match to TRBD1 covers 7 bases. The trim removed 5 bases at V and 3 bases at J, leaving 6 bases unmatched. This CDR3 has 14 amino acids. Germline V gene lookup returns CDR1 SGHTA and CDR2 FQGNSA. The CDR3 DNA reads as TGTGCCAGCAGCAGGGGGCCATGGGACACTGAAGCTTTCTTT. Translating gives CASSRGPWDTEAFF.

The V call is TRBV7-6, the J call TRBJ1-3; D is unresolved. Trimming removed 5 bases at V and 3 bases at J, with 14 bases between. Germline CDR1 and CDR2: SGHVS and FNYEAQ. This CDR3 region has 15 residues. This chain's CDR3 is CASSPRMEVGNTIYF. The CDR3 DNA reads as TGTGCCAGCAGCCCCCGGATGGAGGTTGGAAACACCATATATTTT.

The V gene is TRBV3-1 (or the pseudogene TRBV3-2), the J gene TRBJ1-3; TRBD1 agrees at 12 bases. This CDR3 spans 16 amino acids. Germline values: CDR1 LGHDT, CDR2 YNNKEL (reference sequence). Trimming at V came to 5 bases and at J to 2 bases, leaving 4 bases not matched to a gene. CDR3 region: CASSWGQGAAGNTIYF. The CDR3 bases are TGTGCCAGCAGCTGGGGACAGGGGGCTGCTGGAAACACCATATATTTT.

The V gene is TRBV7-9, the J gene TRBJ2-7; 12 bases are shared with TRBD1. Looked up from germline, CDR1 is SEHNR and CDR2 is FQNEAQ (reference sequence). The CDR3 spans 16 residues. Germline trimming cut 1 base from V and 5 bases from J; bases unmatched to any gene: 6. CDR3 DNA sequence: TGTGCCAGCAGCTTAGGCGGGACAGGGGGCGGAAACGAGCAGTACTTC. It encodes CASSLGGTGGGNEQYF.

This clone was found many times. V gene TRBV5-1 combines with J gene TRBJ2-1; TRBD2 might be the D (5 bases). CDR1 and CDR2 from the germline V gene are SGHRS and YFSETQ. Trimming cost V 0 bases and J 5 bases, with 9 bases left between them. The CDR3 is 14 residues long. This CDR3 reads CASSLGTGDNEQFF. DNA for the CDR3: TGCGCCAGCAGCTTGGGGACTGGGGACAATGAGCAGTTCTTC.

The V call is TRBV5-1, the J call TRBJ2-5; weak D call: TRBD2 (6 bases). There are 17 residues in the CDR3. The V end lost 0 bases, the J end lost 2 bases, and 17 bases lay between the germline ends. Per the germline V gene, CDR1 is SGHRS and CDR2 is YFSETQ. CDR3 sequence (DNA): TGCGCCAGCAGCTTGGCTGCGGGGCTTCTGCTACAAGAGACCCAGTACTTC. This codes for CASSLAAGLLLQETQYF.